This entry concerns a single T cell receptor (beta chain). This sample is part of a study of blood T cell repertoires in COVID-19. Study-level information: From T cells, B-cell-depleted T cells, or PBMCs came the material, which was cDNA or gDNA.

Germline V gene data show CDR1 as MNHEY and CDR2 as SVGEGT. The CDR3 spans 16 residues. V lost 6 bases to trimming and J lost 5 bases; unmatched junction nucleotides: 10. Enrolled during active infection, Seattle patients were then followed longitudinally. Method: immunoSEQ multiplex PCR; TCRdb's copy keeps in-frame clones and lacks some. The table includes about 260,000 clones, around nine tenths detected once. The chain links TRBV6-2 or TRBV6-3 to TRBJ2-1; 10 nucleotides match TRBD2. The specimen sequenced was peripheral blood. The source of this sequence is a woman aged 70-85 years with COVID-19, enrolled during active disease. The CDR3: CASSPTSGDFNNEQFF. As DNA, the CDR3 is TGTGCCAGCAGCCCTACTAGCGGGGATTTTAACAATGAGCAGTTCTTC.